This TCR beta chain was sequenced in a study of blood T cell repertoires in COVID-19. V shed 2 bases and J shed 6 bases, with 5 bases lying between them. CDR3 size: 12 residues. CDR1 is MDHEN, CDR2 SYDVKM, per germline. In the study's own analysis: Nucleated cell number was recorded as an estimate derived from reference gene primer amplification. Only in-frame clones appear in the TCRdb table, and some are missing; sequencing was by immunoSEQ multiplex PCR. That table furnishes V, J and clone size, whereas the DNA furnished D and trimming. This table holds 250,000 to 350,000 clones, more than 65% found once. Enrolled during active infection, Seattle patients were then followed longitudinally.

This TCR derives from a person aged 70 to 85 with COVID-19, enrolled during active disease. The sequencing sample was made of peripheral blood. V usage is TRBV28 and J usage is TRBJ1-5, with D unresolved. The CDR3 here is CASSLQAQPQHF. CDR3 sequence (DNA): TGTGCCAGCAGTTTACAGGCTCAGCCCCAGCATTTT.